This T cell receptor beta chain emerged from a study of blood T cell repertoires in COVID-19 (dated by TCRdb to about 2020). About the study as a whole: The collaborator samples originated in the United States, Italy and Spain and spanned the acute and convalescent phases of COVID-19. The prospective study material was composed of cDNA or gDNA derived from T cells, B-cell-depleted T cells, or PBMCs. Deeply sampled blood TCRbeta repertoires from subjects exposed to, actively infected with, or recovered from COVID-19 were included in the dataset. The repertoires were made available in a free public database intended to serve as a resource for research on the immune response to SARS-CoV-2. The samples were drawn from two sources: the first 160 participants of the ongoing ImmuneRACE study, and fewer than 1,500 subjects contributed by 6 global collaborators. A de-identified subject ID, COVID-19 status, age in years and sex were almost always included in the sample metadata. Where available, HLA class I and class II types were taken from metadata supplied by the sample provider and were not determined by assay-based typing.

TCRbeta CDR3 regions were amplified from genomic DNA using the immunoSEQ Assay, a bias-controlled multiplex PCR. The original methods were these. Within the assay, amplification of reference gene primers was used to estimate how many nucleated cells each sample contained. To quantify the absolute abundance of each unique TCRbeta CDR3 rearrangement, sequence reads were collapsed and filtered. For each sample, productive Simpson clonality was calculated by taking the square root of Simpson's diversity index across productive rearrangements. The clones in this table, taken by TCRdb from immuneACCESS, are in-frame only. Not every clone is retained; where verified, under half of the shortfall comes from an unresolved V gene, and the cause of the rest is unknown. For V, J and clone size, that table is used; D and trimming come from the DNA. Recorded for this sample are 200,000 to 250,000 clones; around nine tenths of them occurred a single time. Of the sample, less than 3% is held by the ten largest clones.

The investigation overall reported the following: The amount of clinical and demographic metadata varied by source and participant and was provided uncurated.

Turning to this clone: It has no known antigen specificity. No base qualities exist here, and no much larger clone lies one base off it.

V has 3 bases trimmed and J has 4 bases trimmed; junction bases matching no gene number 13. From cysteine to phenylalanine, the CDR3 is 18 amino acids long. The retained sequence is limited to the CDR3, 54 bases, with the frame set at the first base. The germline V gene gives CDR1 as KGHDR and CDR2 as SFDVKD. The collaborating institutions used their own protocols to collect whole blood in K2EDTA tubes. For TCRbeta analysis, collaborators shipped samples as frozen whole blood, isolated PBMCs, or DNA extracted from either of those sample types. This receptor was identified in a woman aged 60-75 years with acute or convalescent COVID-19. Sample: peripheral blood. Here the chain combines TRBV24-1 and TRBJ2-5; 10 bases in the junction line up with TRBD2. The CDR3 is CATSDPRGSGRALETQYF. The DNA is as follows: TGTGCCACCAGTGATCCCCGGGGGAGCGGGAGGGCCCTAGAGACCCAGTACTTC.